The present T cell receptor beta chain was sequenced within a study of shared clonotypes between healthy human individuals. General study findings and limits: Sharing across four donors was seen in 4% to 6.5% of naive CD4 clonotypes. Naive subsets, compared against memory subsets, generally had larger estimated richness values. Sharing of clonotypes among donors was expected to vary with sequencing depth.

This clone was observed a few times. Its antigen remains unknown. The repertoire was sequenced with immunoSEQ multiplex PCR; TCRdb's copy has only in-frame clones and lacks some. The sample lists about 600,000 clones, 97% seen once, with less than 0.065% in the top ten. The CDR3 runs to 15 residues. The germline V gene encodes CDR1 MNHEY and CDR2 SMNVEV (reference sequence). V was clipped by 5 bases and J by 2 bases, with 13 bases between them. Into CD45RA+ naive and CD45RA-negative memory subsets, the CD4+ cells were split. V gene TRBV27 combines with J gene TRBJ1-3; no clear D. Sequenced: naive CD4+ T cells sorted from blood. Subset here: CD45RA+ positively selected. This clonotype was obtained from a woman aged 25-40 years in good health. CDR3 amino acids: CASSRASETGNTIYF. For the CDR3, the DNA is TGTGCCAGCAGTCGGGCCAGCGAGACTGGAAACACCATATATTTT.